This T cell receptor beta chain was found in a study of response to subunit inactivated influenza vaccine (dated by TCRdb to the late 2010s). Some background on the complete study: To follow how T cells responded to a trivalent subunit inactivated influenza vaccine, the researchers relied on deep quantitative profiling of the T cell receptor repertoire.

The method was RT-PCR. The sequencing machine was an Illumina HiSeq 2500. TCRdb reworked the public reads: Q25 trimming with fastp, MiXCR clone assembly, productive beta chains retained. Each entry is one CDR3 protein sequence, shown with its most common DNA and genes. Present in this sample are some 570,000 distinct CDR3 sequences, approximately 10% of which were seen just once. The ten most abundant clones make up about 11% of the sample. The V end loses 6 bases and the J end loses 4 bases, and a stretch of 9 bases separates them. Taken from the germline V gene, the CDR1 and CDR2 loops are SGHTA and FQGNSA. The CDR3 goes from the cysteine to the phenylalanine over 12 residues. CDR3 DNA only is kept here, 36 bases in frame from base 1. General study outcomes and caveats: According to the authors, only a limited number of new T cells may be recruited by each seasonal influenza vaccination.

On this clonotype: Its antigen is currently not known. Qualities for individual bases were not recorded, and no much larger clone is one base off.

These data were also filed under a second study, of T cells expressing NK-cell markers. The second paper states: TCR beta cDNA libraries were prepared using 5'RACE template switching, which introduced a universal primer site and unique molecular identifiers. Three sorted T-cell subsets (CD3+CD56+NKG2C+, CD3+CD56+NKG2C- and CD3+CD56-NKG2C+) from about 8 donors had their TCR beta-chain repertoires profiled. Of the eight sequenced donors, seven were found to be HCMV-seropositive and one was found to be HCMV-seronegative. To restrict sorting to alphabetaTCR-expressing T cells, an anti-gammadeltaTCR antibody was added in several experiments. For several donors, the dominant CD3+CD56+NKG2C+ clonotypes were among the top 10 CD8+ clonotypes and accounted for roughly 1.0-7.5% of CD8+ T cells. Those dominant clonotypes were again the most abundant among CD3+CD56-NKG2C+ cells in several donors, at roughly 25-65%. It remained unclear whether the expanded NKG2C-expressing T cell clones were specific for HCMV antigens. The study sequenced eight donors, all healthy volunteers chosen at random: three men and five women. HCMV serostatus was determined by detecting HCMV-specific IgG in serum with a commercial ELISA kit. Peripheral blood mononuclear cells were isolated from blood by Ficoll density gradient centrifugation. For roughly 6 donors, bulk peripheral blood T-cell repertoires were also sequenced from unsorted PBMC. Synthesis of cDNA was primed from the TCR beta constant segment and was followed by two consecutive PCR amplification steps. Sequencing of the libraries produced 2 x 150 bp reads on Illumina HiSeq 2000/2500, MiSeq or NextSeq. Reads were demultiplexed and grouped by UMI with MIGEC, and clonotypes were assembled and quantified with MiTCR. Only TCR cDNA sequences supported by at least two reads were kept to exclude erroneous sequences. The tcR package was used for downstream repertoire analysis, and clonotypes were matched between fractions using CDR3 nucleotide sequence together with V segment. VDJmatch was used to annotate antigen specificity against VDJdb, with one amino acid substitution in CDR3 allowed.

The sequence derives from a man in his forties or fifties who received an inactivated influenza vaccine. Donor details come from another sample of the same person, matched by shared clones. The V and J segments used are TRBV7-2 and TRBJ1-2, with no reliable assignment of the D segment. The specimen comprised PBMCs from blood, sampled on the day of vaccination. The bases read TGTGCCAGCAGACGCGGGAGCTATGGCTACACCTTC. Translated, it gives CASRRGSYGYTF.